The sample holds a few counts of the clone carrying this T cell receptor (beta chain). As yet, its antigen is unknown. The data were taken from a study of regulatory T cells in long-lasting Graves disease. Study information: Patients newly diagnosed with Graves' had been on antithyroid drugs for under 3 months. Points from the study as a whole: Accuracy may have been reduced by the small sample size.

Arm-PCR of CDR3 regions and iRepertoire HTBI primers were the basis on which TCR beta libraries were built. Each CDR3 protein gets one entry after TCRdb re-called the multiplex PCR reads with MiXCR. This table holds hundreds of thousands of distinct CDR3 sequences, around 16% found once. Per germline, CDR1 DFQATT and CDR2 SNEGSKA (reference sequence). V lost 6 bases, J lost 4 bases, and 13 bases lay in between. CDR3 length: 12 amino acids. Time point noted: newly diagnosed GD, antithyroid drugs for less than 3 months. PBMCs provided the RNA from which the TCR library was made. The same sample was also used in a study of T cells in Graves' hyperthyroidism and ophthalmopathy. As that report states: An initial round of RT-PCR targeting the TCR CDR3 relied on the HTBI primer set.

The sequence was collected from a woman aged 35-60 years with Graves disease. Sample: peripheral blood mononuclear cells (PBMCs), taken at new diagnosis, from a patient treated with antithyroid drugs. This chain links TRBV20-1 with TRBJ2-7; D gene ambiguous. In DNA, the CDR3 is TGCAGTGCGCTCCCGGTCAGTTACGAGCAGTACTTC. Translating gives CSALPVSYEQYF.